One sample yielded the 7 T cell receptor beta chains listed below, sequenced in a study of identical twins. One entry per CDR3 protein, called by TCRdb with MiXCR from the 5' RACE reads. This table has about 500,000 distinct CDR3 sequences, roughly an eighth appearing once. This same sample was also taken into another study, of yellow fever vaccine responses in identical twins.

Source material: CD4+ T cells sorted from blood. These receptors were taken from a young woman in good health.

This clonotype was counted at least ten times. In DNA form, the CDR3 reads TGTGCCATTAGGACAGGGGGCGAGTACAATGAGCAGTTCTTC. Translated, it gives CAIRTGGEYNEQFF. V usage is TRBV2 and J usage is TRBJ2-1; 11 bases are shared with TRBD1. The CDR3 consists of 14 residues. Germline-derived CDR1 and CDR2 are SNHLY and FYNNEI. V gave up 10 bases and J gave up 4 bases; unmatched junction bases: 6.

This clonotype was counted many times. This chain links TRBV7-8 with TRBJ1-5, with D possibly matching TRBD1 (6 bases). CDR3 length: 20 residues. Trimming left V 5 bases short and J 2 bases short, with 28 bases between. Germline values: CDR1 SGHVS, CDR2 FQNEAQ. DNA of the CDR3: TGTGCCAGCAGCCCGCTGAACAGGGATAGGAGTACTATCGGCAATCAGCCCCAGCATTTT. Its protein product is CASSPLNRDRSTIGNQPQHF. The variable domain in full, completed from reference TRBV7-8 and TRBJ1-5, reads GAGVSQSPRYKVAKRGQDVALRCDPISGHVSLFWYQQALGQGPEFLTYFQNEAQLDKSGLPSDRFFAERPEGSVSTLKIQRTQQEDSAVYLCASSPLNRDRSTIGNQPQHFGDGTRLSIL.

This clonotype turned up a few times. The chain combines TRBV3-1 with TRBJ1-6; the D gene is possibly TRBD1 (5 bases). The V end lost 4 bases, the J end lost 8 bases, and 15 bases lay between the germline ends. The CDR3 has 15 residues. Looked up from germline, CDR1 is LGHDT and CDR2 is YNNKEL (reference sequence). The CDR3 bases are TGTGCCAGCAGCCCCGGGACGGTGGACTATTCACCCCTCCACTTT. Protein: CASSPGTVDYSPLHF.

In this sample, this clonotype turned up a few times. The rearrangement links TRBV18 to TRBJ2-1; D not resolved. Trimming removed 2 bases from V and 6 bases from J, with 5 bases in between. Germline V lookup: CDR1 KGHSH, CDR2 LQKENI. The CDR3 totals 12 residues. The CDR3 nucleotides are TGTGCCAGCTCACCATTTGCCAATGAGCAGTTCTTC. Translation gives CASSPFANEQFF.

The chain employs TRBV15 and TRBJ2-7, with D perhaps TRBD1 (6 bases). Trimming stripped 0 bases from V and 2 bases from J, with 14 bases between. Germline CDR1 is LNHNV and CDR2 is YYDKDF (reference sequence). CDR3 length equals 16 residues. The CDR3: CATSRDRTVLTYEQYF. The CDR3 DNA reads as TGTGCCACCAGCAGAGATCGGACAGTCCTCACCTACGAGCAGTACTTC.

This clonotype was detected only a few times. V and J are TRBV5-1 and TRBJ2-3; weak D call: TRBD2 (5 bases). The V and J ends lost 1 base and 2 bases respectively, with 8 bases between them. Germline values: CDR1 SGHRS, CDR2 YFSETQ. CDR3 length: 14 amino acids. The CDR3 DNA reads TGCGCCAGCAGCTTGAGAGCGGCCACAGATACGCAGTATTTT. Protein product: CASSLRAATDTQYF.

This clonotype showed up just a few times. V and J are TRBV6-1 and TRBJ1-3, with TRBD1 as a possible D gene (5 bases). The germline CDR1 and CDR2 sequences are MNHNS and SASEGT. Trimming shortened V by 10 bases and J by 0 bases, and 13 bases separated the two germline ends. There are 14 residues in the CDR3. The CDR3 coding sequence is TGTGCCACAGCCCTAGGGGCCTCTGGAAACACCATATATTTT. Translated: CATALGASGNTIYF.